The source of this T cell receptor (beta chain) is a study of blood T cells in healthy people across ages. Notes on this clonotype: A much larger clone differs by one base, so this may be a read error.

This CDR3 region has 13 residues. In germline, CDR1 is SGHTA, CDR2 FQGNSA. The V and J ends lost 1 base and 8 bases, in that order; junction bases with no gene match: 1. A second PCR of about 6 to 12 cycles used a sample-barcoded 5' primer and a J-beta primer mix. TCRdb re-called the 5' RACE reads with MiXCR, one entry per CDR3 protein. The sample includes 850,000 to 950,000 distinct CDR3 sequences, more than 25% seen only once; the top ten take 17%. This TCR came from a woman older than 75 in good health. The rearrangement joins TRBV7-2 to TRBJ2-1; 8 bases match TRBD1. The sequencing sample was made of blood. CDR3 in amino acids: CASSLGQGHEQFF. DNA of the CDR3: TGTGCCAGCAGCTTAGGACAGGGGCATGAGCAGTTCTTC. Supplemented by reference TRBV7-2 and TRBJ2-1, the full variable domain reads GAGVSQSPSNKVTEKGKDVELRCDPISGHTALYWYRQSLGQGLEFLIYFQGNSAPDKSGLPSDRFSAERTGGSVSTLTIQRTQQEDSAVYLCASSLGQGHEQFFGPGTRLTVL.